The entry below describes one TCR beta chain. Germline CDR1 reads SGHRS; CDR2 reads YFSETQ. CDR3 length equals 15 residues. For each CDR3 protein, TCRdb gives one entry from its re-call of the 5' RACE reads, without DNA. The sample table sets out about 450,000 distinct CDR3 sequences. This sample is part of a study of T cells expressing NK-cell markers. The origin of this receptor is a woman between 18 and 70 years old in good health. Material for sequencing was blood T cells: a sorted CD56 or NKG2C T cell subset, CD4+ or CD8+ T cells, or bulk PBMC T cells (not recorded which). The V gene is TRBV5-1, the J gene TRBJ2-3; TCRdb designates TRBD1, a call that cannot be tested without DNA. This CDR3 reads CASSLGGTGPFPQYF.